What follows is one T cell receptor beta chain and its context. Its cognate antigen is unknown. Other nucleotide sequences in the sample specify the same CDR3. The sample comes from a study of shared clonotypes between healthy human individuals. Whole-study findings and limits: Rarefaction revealed incomplete sorted-subset sequencing despite large depth.

TCRdb's table, derived via immunoSEQ multiplex PCR, lists solely in-frame clones and lacks some. This table holds under 2,500,000 clones, more than 90% found once. Splitting the CD4+ cells yielded a CD45RA+ naive subset and a CD45RA-negative memory subset. CDR1 MNHNS and CDR2 SASEGT come from the germline V gene. The CDR3 is 13 amino acids. The V gene lost 5 bases and the J gene lost 5 bases, with 10 bases spanning the gap. The genes are TRBV6-1 and TRBJ1-5, with D maybe TRBD1 (5 bases). Sequenced input: naive CD4+ T cells sorted from blood. Subset specified: CD45RA+ positively selected. The receptor was isolated from a man aged 18 to 30 in good health. CDR3 in amino acids: CASSLQGYQPQHF. DNA of the CDR3: TGTGCCAGCAGTCTTCAGGGTTATCAGCCCCAGCATTTT.